The 27 T cell receptor beta chains below come from one sample, sequenced in a study of T cell changes during pregnancy in multiple sclerosis. The data were produced by immunoSEQ multiplex PCR, yet TCRdb's version contains in-frame clones alone and is incomplete. The data hold tens of thousands of clones, with around 94% observed a single time. Sequenced here: CD4+ T cells from peripheral blood mononuclear cells, sampled after pregnancy. The receptors originated from a female donor with multiple sclerosis, enrolled in a pregnancy study.

The chain combines TRBV5-6 with TRBJ1-2; TRBD1 might be the D (6 bases). V was clipped by 4 bases and J by 3 bases, with 13 bases between them. The germline gives CDR1 SGHDT, CDR2 YYEEEE. The CDR3 has 14 residues. In nucleotides, the CDR3 is TGTGCCAGCAGCCTCCGGACAGTGGACTATGGCTACACCTTC. This translates into CASSLRTVDYGYTF.

The V and J genes are TRBV7-2 and TRBJ2-1; TRBD2 aligns across 9 bases. This CDR3 is 16 amino acids long. The V gene's germline CDR1 is SGHTA and CDR2 FQGNSA. V shed 5 bases, J shed 7 bases, and the junction held 12 bases outside the gene matches. The CDR3 DNA is TGTGCCAGCAGCCGAGTAGCGGGAGTAATTAGAAATGAGCAGTTCTTC. It specifies CASSRVAGVIRNEQFF.

V and J are TRBV5-6 and TRBJ1-2, with a tentative D call TRBD1 (5 bases). V dropped 0 bases and J dropped 7 bases, with 10 bases sitting between them. Per germline, CDR1 SGHDT and CDR2 YYEEEE. This CDR3 contains 13 residues. CDR3 amino acids: CASSLASGSGYTF. DNA of the CDR3: TGTGCCAGCAGCTTGGCGTCAGGGTCTGGCTACACCTTC.

The DNA for the CDR3 is TGTGCCAGCAGTTTATCGACGGGGGGGAGTTACAATGAGCAGTTCTTC. This gives the protein CASSLSTGGSYNEQFF. The J gene is TRBJ2-1, the V gene TRBV27; TRBD2 matches at 8 bases. Trimming removed 0 bases from V and 4 bases from J; junction bases left unmatched: 5. The CDR3 sequence is 16 residues long. Germline assignment: CDR1 MNHEY and CDR2 SMNVEV (reference sequence).

This clone was seen just once. The rearrangement joins TRBV19 to TRBJ1-5; D ambiguous. With 3 bases removed from V and 5 bases from J, the gap between germline ends came to 5 bases. The CDR3 has 12 residues. Germline assignment: CDR1 LNHDA and CDR2 SQIVND (reference sequence). The CDR3 bases are TGTGCCAGTAGTATGGAGTATCAGCCCCAGCATTTT. Its translation: CASSMEYQPQHF.

V and J are TRBV7-8 and TRBJ2-1, with 7 bases aligning to TRBD2. The germline V gene has CDR1 SGHVS and CDR2 FQNEAQ. The CDR3 extends over 14 amino acids. After removal of 2 bases from V and 14 bases from J, the junction contained 12 bases not matched to a gene. Here the CDR3 reads CASSLRGRVGREFF. The CDR3 region has the DNA TGTGCCAGCAGCTTAAGGGGTCGGGTGGGGAGGGAGTTCTTC.

This chain uses TRBV7-9 with TRBJ2-7; D remains ambiguous. The CDR3 length is 11 residues. V was trimmed by 5 bases and J by 2 bases, leaving 4 bases between them. CDR1 and CDR2 from the germline V gene are SEHNR and FQNEAQ (reference sequence). CDR3 DNA sequence: TGTGCCAGCAGCGACACCTACGAGCAGTACTTC. Its translation is CASSDTYEQYF.

V is TRBV19 and J is TRBJ2-3; D possibly corresponds to TRBD1 (8 bases). This CDR3 region has 17 residues. Germline assignment: CDR1 LNHDA and CDR2 SQIVND (reference sequence). Deletions cut 4 bases from V and 1 base from J, with 18 bases between. CDR3 loop: CASSRTLTGGGTDTQYF. The CDR3 bases are TGTGCCAGTAGTAGAACCCTAACAGGGGGGGGCACAGATACGCAGTATTTT.

This clone was counted a few times. The chain has TRBV4-2 and TRBJ2-3, with 9 bases fitting TRBD1. The CDR3 loop spans 15 amino acids. From germline, CDR1 is LGHNA and CDR2 YNFKEQ. V trimming: 5 bases; J trimming: 4 bases; junction bases outside the gene matches: 7. CDR3 amino acids: CASSATGGDADTQYF. CDR3 coding DNA: TGTGCCAGCAGCGCAACAGGGGGCGACGCAGATACGCAGTATTTT.

The V call is TRBV5-6, the J call TRBJ2-7, with 7 bases lining up with TRBD2. The CDR3 totals 18 residues. Germline loops: CDR1 SGHDT, CDR2 YYEEEE. V shed 3 bases and J 0 bases; nucleotides not matched to a gene: 15. The CDR3 reads CASSSEGLGVPISYEQYF. The CDR3 DNA reads TGTGCCAGCAGCTCGGAAGGACTAGGGGTGCCTATCTCCTACGAGCAGTACTTC.

The chain carries TRBV6-5 and TRBJ2-5; D remains ambiguous. Germline V gene data show CDR1 as MNHEY and CDR2 as SVGAGI. CDR3 length: 14 residues. V was pared by 5 bases and J by 1 base, with 11 bases between. In DNA form, the CDR3 reads TGTGCCAGCAGTGCGCTAGTCGCCCAAGAGACCCAGTACTTC. Its protein product is CASSALVAQETQYF.

The chain joins TRBV19 to TRBJ1-5; 10 bases map to TRBD1. Germline V gene lookup returns CDR1 LNHDA and CDR2 SQIVND (reference sequence). With 10 bases clipped from V and 1 base from J, the junction kept 4 bases outside the gene matches. The CDR3 sequence is 14 residues long. The CDR3: CATRTGGSNQPQHF. The CDR3 nucleotides are TGTGCCACCCGGACAGGGGGGAGCAATCAGCCCCAGCATTTT.

V is TRBV2 and J is TRBJ1-2; 7 bases are a match to TRBD1. V shed 6 bases and J 0 bases; nucleotides not matched to a gene: 7. The CDR3 spans 15 residues. The germline V gene encodes CDR1 SNHLY and CDR2 FYNNEI. CDR3 loop: CASRRGQTANYGYTF. The DNA of the CDR3 is TGTGCCAGCAGGAGGGGACAGACCGCTAACTATGGCTACACCTTC.

CDR3 sequence reads: CASSTGGGATYEQYF. CDR3 in DNA: TGTGCCAGCAGTACTGGGGGGGGAGCTACCTACGAGCAGTACTTC. This chain links TRBV5-4 with TRBJ2-7; TRBD2 agrees at 7 bases. This CDR3 is built from 15 residues. Unmatched junction bases numbered 10, after V lost 5 bases and J lost 2 bases. Germline assignment: CDR1 SGHNT and CDR2 YYREEE (reference sequence).

The chain is built from TRBV27 and TRBJ2-1, with 9 positions matching TRBD1. The CDR3 has 16 residues. J lost 6 bases, V lost 1 base, and 7 bases had no gene match. CDR1 and CDR2 from the germline V gene are MNHEY and SMNVEV (reference sequence). The CDR3 nucleotides are TGTGCCAGCAGTTTATGGTTGGGGACAGGGATCAATGAGCAGTTCTTC. Residues: CASSLWLGTGINEQFF.

CDR3 sequence reads: CASSVTGSPTYEQYF. Written as DNA, the CDR3 is TGCGCCAGCAGCGTTACAGGGAGTCCTACCTACGAGCAGTACTTC. J is TRBJ2-7 and V is TRBV5-1; TRBD1 might be the D (6 bases). The CDR3 consists of 15 residues. The V gene lost 4 bases and the J gene lost 2 bases, with 16 bases spanning the gap. Germline V gene data show CDR1 as SGHRS and CDR2 as YFSETQ.

This clone was seen only once. V usage is TRBV7-3 and J usage is TRBJ2-1, with a weak D call TRBD2 (5 bases). CDR1 is SGHTA and CDR2 is FQGTGA in the germline V gene. The CDR3 extends over 15 amino acids. Trimming left V 5 bases short and J 4 bases short, with 15 bases between. The CDR3, as DNA: TGTGCCAGCAGCCCAGCTGGCGGGCGGTACAATGAGCAGTTCTTC. Its protein is CASSPAGGRYNEQFF.

This chain connects TRBV19 to TRBJ2-3, with TRBD2 matching 7 bases. Germline CDR1 and CDR2: LNHDA and SQIVND (reference sequence). V dropped 1 base and J dropped 0; count of bases not matched to a gene: 4. The CDR3 covers 16 residues. The CDR3 loop reads CASSIGGSGSTDTQYF. CDR3 nucleotides: TGTGCCAGTAGTATAGGTGGTAGCGGGAGCACAGATACGCAGTATTTT.

The rearrangement joins TRBV5-1 to TRBJ2-1; 11 nucleotides match TRBD2. Losses at the gene ends were 4 bases for V and 4 bases for J; bases not matched to a gene: 10. Germline assignment: CDR1 SGHRS and CDR2 YFSETQ. The CDR3 runs 17 residues. The CDR3 DNA reads TGCGCCAGCAGCGGGGGATCGACTAGCGGGAAGTACAATGAGCAGTTCTTC. Translation gives CASSGGSTSGKYNEQFF.

This chain uses TRBV6-1 with TRBJ2-5; TRBD2 aligns across 11 bases. The germline V gene has CDR1 MNHNS and CDR2 SASEGT. The CDR3 runs 15 residues. V lost 5 bases, J lost 4 bases, and 6 bases stayed unmatched. CDR3 DNA: TGTGCCAGCAGTCCTCTTAGCGGGAGGGGAGAGACCCAGTACTTC. It is translated as CASSPLSGRGETQYF.

The genes are TRBV28 and TRBJ1-6; 7 bases agree with TRBD1. Germline CDR1 is MDHEN and CDR2 is SYDVKM. This CDR3 spans 16 amino acids. The V gene end was trimmed by 6 bases and the J gene end by 5 bases; junction bases not matched to a gene: 10. This CDR3 reads CASSLIRGPHNSPLHF. As DNA, the CDR3 is TGTGCCAGCAGCCTGATAAGGGGGCCCCATAATTCACCCCTCCACTTT.

The chain carries TRBV5-1 and TRBJ2-5; a weak D match, TRBD2 (6 bases). V was clipped by 4 bases and J by 0 bases, with 13 bases between them. This CDR3 region has 15 residues. Germline loops: CDR1 SGHRS, CDR2 YFSETQ. CDR3 bases: TGCGCCAGCAGCCCCCTTGCGGGGAACCAAGAGACCCAGTACTTC. It yields the protein CASSPLAGNQETQYF.

CDR3 in amino acids: CASSLTAEAFF. The CDR3 DNA is TGTGCCAGCAGCCTAACAGCTGAAGCTTTCTTT. V gene TRBV7-9 combines with J gene TRBJ1-1; D is undetermined. This CDR3 comprises 11 residues. Trimming took off 5 bases at V and 6 bases at J, with 7 bases between the two ends. From germline, CDR1 is SEHNR and CDR2 FQNEAQ (reference sequence).

The chain has TRBV18 and TRBJ2-7, with D possibly being TRBD2 (5 bases). V was trimmed by 4 bases and J by 0 bases, leaving 10 bases between them. The CDR3 totals 14 residues. Germline V CDR1 and CDR2: KGHSH, LQKENI. CDR3 loop: CASSRESHSYEQYF. CDR3 coding DNA: TGTGCCAGCTCACGGGAGTCCCACTCCTACGAGCAGTACTTC. Based on the CDR3 plus reference TRBV18 and TRBJ2-7, the full variable domain is NAGVMQNPRHLVRRRGQEARLRCSPMKGHSHVYWYRQLPEEGLKFMVYLQKENIIDESGMPKERFSAEFPKEGPSILRIQQVVRGDSAAYFCASSRESHSYEQYFGPGTRLTVT.

This clone has just one count. The chain combines TRBV30 with TRBJ2-7, with 9 bases matching TRBD1. V lost 0 bases and J lost 6; bases outside the gene matches: 12. Germline CDR1 reads GTSNPN; CDR2 reads SVGIG (reference sequence). This CDR3 contains 16 residues. The CDR3 coding sequence is TGTGCCTGGAGTGTAAGGCTACAGGGGGCGGCTAGCGAGCAGTACTTC. It yields the protein CAWSVRLQGAASEQYF.

The CDR3: CASSLFGEIGELFF. The CDR3 coding sequence is TGTGCCAGCAGTTTATTTGGGGAGATCGGGGAGCTGTTTTTT. The chain uses TRBV28 and TRBJ2-2, with a possible D match to TRBD2 (5 bases). CDR1 is MDHEN, CDR2 SYDVKM, per germline. Trimming removed 1 base at V and 7 bases at J, with 10 bases between. This CDR3 contains 14 residues.

DNA for the CDR3: TGTGCCAGCAGCTGGGGGCTGCTCTATGGCTACACCTTC. It encodes CASSWGLLYGYTF. V usage is TRBV5-8 and J usage is TRBJ1-2; the D gene is possibly TRBD1 (6 bases). The CDR3 extends over 13 amino acids. Germline V lookup: CDR1 SGHTS, CDR2 YDEGEE. V was shortened by 3 bases and J by 4 bases, with 10 bases between the two germline ends.